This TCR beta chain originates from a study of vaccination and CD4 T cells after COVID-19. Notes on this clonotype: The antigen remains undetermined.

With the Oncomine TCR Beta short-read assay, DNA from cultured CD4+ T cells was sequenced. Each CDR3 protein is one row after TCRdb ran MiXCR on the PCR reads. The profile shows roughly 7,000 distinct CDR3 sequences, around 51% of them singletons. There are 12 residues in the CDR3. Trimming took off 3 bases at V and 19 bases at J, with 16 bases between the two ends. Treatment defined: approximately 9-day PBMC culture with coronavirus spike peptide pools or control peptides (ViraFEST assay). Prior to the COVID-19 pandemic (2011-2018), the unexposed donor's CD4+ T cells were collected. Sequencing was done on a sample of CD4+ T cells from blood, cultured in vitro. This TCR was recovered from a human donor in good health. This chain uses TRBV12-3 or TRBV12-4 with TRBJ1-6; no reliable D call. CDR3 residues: CASSLNSQGLHF. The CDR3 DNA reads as TGTGCCAGCAGTTTGAATAGCCAAGGCCTGCACTTT.